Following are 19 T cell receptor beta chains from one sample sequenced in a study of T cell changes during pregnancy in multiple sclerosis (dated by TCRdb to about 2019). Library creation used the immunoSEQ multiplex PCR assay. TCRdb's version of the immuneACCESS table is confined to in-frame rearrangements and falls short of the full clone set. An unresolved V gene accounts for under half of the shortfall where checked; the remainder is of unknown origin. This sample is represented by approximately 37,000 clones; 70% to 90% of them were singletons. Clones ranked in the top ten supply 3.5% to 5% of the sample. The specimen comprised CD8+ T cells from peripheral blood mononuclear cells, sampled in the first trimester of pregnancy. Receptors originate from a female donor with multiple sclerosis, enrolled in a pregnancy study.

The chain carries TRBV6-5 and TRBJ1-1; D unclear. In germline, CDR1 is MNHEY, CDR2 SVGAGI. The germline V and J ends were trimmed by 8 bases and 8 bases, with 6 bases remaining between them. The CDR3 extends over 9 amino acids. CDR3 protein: CASGKEAFF. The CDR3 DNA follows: TGTGCCAGCGGCAAAGAAGCTTTCTTT.

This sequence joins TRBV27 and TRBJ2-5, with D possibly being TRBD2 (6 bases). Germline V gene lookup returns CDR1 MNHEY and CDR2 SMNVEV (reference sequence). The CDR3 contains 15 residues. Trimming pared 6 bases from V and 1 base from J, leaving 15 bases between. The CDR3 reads CASRGPTSFQETQYF. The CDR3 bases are TGTGCCAGCAGGGGGCCAACTAGCTTCCAAGAGACCCAGTACTTC.

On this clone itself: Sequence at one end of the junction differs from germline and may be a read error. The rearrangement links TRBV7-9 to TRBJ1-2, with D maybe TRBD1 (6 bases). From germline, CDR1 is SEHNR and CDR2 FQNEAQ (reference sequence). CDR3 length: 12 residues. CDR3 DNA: TGTGCCAGCAGATTAGGACAGACTGGATACACCTTC. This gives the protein CASRLGQTGYTF. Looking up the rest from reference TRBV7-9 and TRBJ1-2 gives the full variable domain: DTGVSQNPRHKITKRGQNVTFRCDPISEHNRLYWYRQTLGQGPEFLTYFQNEAQLEKSRLLSDRFSAERPKGSFSTLEIQRTEQGDSAMYLCASRLGQTGYTFGSGTRLTVV.

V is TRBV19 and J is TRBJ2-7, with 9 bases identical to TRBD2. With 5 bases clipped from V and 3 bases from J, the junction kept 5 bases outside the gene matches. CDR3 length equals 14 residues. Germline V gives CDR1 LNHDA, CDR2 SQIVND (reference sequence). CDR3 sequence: CASSPGTSSYEQYF. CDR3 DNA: TGTGCCAGTAGTCCCGGGACTAGCAGCTACGAGCAGTACTTC. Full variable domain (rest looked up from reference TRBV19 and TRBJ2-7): DGGITQSPKYLFRKEGQNVTLSCEQNLNHDAMYWYRQDPGQGLRLIYYSQIVNDFQKGDIAEGYSVSREKKESFPLTVTSAQKNPTAFYLCASSPGTSSYEQYFGPGTRLTVT.

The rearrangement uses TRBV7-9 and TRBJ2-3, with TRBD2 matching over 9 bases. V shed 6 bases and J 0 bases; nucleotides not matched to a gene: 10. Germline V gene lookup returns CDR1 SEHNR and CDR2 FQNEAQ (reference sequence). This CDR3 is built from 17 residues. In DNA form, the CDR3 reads TGTGCCAGCAGGCCTGGCGGGGGGGGGTCTAGCACAGATACGCAGTATTTT. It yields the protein CASRPGGGGSSTDTQYF.

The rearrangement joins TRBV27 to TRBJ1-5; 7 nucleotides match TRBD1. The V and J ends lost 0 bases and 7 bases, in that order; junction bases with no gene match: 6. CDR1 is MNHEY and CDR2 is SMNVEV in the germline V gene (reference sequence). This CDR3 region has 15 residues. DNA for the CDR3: TGTGCCAGCAGTTTATCGATTGGAGGGGGCCAGCCCCAGCATTTT. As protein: CASSLSIGGGQPQHF.

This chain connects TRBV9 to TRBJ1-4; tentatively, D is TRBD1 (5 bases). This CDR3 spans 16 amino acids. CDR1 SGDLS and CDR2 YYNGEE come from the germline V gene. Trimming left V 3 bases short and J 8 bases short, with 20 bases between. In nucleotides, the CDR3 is TGTGCCAGCAGCGGACCGAGGACACCCGAGGAGGAAAAACTGTTTTTT. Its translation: CASSGPRTPEEEKLFF.

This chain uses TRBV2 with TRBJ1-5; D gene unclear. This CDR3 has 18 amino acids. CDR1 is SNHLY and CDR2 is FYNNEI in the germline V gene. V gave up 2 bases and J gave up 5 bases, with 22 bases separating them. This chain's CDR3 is CASSEFSRDVIDDQPQHF. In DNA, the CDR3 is TGTGCCAGCAGTGAATTCTCCCGGGATGTAATTGACGATCAGCCCCAGCATTTT.

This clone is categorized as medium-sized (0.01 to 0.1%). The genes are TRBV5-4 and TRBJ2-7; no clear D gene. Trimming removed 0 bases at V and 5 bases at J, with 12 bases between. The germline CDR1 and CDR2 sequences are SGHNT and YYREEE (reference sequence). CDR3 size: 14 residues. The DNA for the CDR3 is TGTGCCAGCAGCTTGGTGGCAGGATCAAACGAGCAGTACTTC. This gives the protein CASSLVAGSNEQYF. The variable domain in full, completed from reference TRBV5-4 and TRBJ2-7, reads ETGVTQSPTHLIKTRGQQVTLRCSSQSGHNTVSWYQQALGQGPQFIFQYYREEENGRGNFPPRFSGLQFPNYSSELNVNALELDDSALYLCASSLVAGSNEQYFGPGTRLTVT.

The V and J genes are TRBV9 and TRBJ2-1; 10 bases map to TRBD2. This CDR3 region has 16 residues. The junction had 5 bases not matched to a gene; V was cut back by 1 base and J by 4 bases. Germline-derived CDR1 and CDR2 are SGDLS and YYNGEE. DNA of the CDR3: TGTGCCAGCAGCGTATTGAGCGGGGGGGATTACAATGAGCAGTTCTTC. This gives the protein CASSVLSGGDYNEQFF.

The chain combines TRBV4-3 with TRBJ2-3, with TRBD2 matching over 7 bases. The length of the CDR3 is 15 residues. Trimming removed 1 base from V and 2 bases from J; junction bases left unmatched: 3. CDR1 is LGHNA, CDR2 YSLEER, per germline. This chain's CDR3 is CASSQGLAATDTQYF. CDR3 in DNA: TGCGCCAGCAGCCAAGGCCTAGCGGCCACAGATACGCAGTATTTT.

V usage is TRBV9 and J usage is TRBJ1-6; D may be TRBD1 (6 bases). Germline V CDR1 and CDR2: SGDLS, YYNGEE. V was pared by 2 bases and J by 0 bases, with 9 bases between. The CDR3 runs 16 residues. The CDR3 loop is CASSVGQSSYNSPLHF. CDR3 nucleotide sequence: TGTGCCAGCAGCGTCGGACAGAGCTCCTATAATTCACCCCTCCACTTT.

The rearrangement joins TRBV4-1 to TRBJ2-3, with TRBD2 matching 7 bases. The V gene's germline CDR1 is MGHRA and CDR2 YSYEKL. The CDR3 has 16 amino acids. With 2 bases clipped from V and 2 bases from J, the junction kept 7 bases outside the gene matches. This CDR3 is CASSQRGGGYTDTQYF. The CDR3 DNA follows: TGCGCCAGCAGCCAACGCGGCGGGGGTTACACAGATACGCAGTATTTT.

The CDR3 DNA reads as TGTGCCAGCAGAAGGGGACAGGGGGCAGGTGCTTTCTTT. Protein sequence: CASRRGQGAGAFF. The chain recombines TRBV5-6 with TRBJ1-1, with TRBD1 matching 12 bases. The germline CDR1 and CDR2 sequences are SGHDT and YYEEEE. The trim removed 5 bases at V and 11 bases at J, leaving 7 bases unmatched. The length of the CDR3 is 13 residues.

The CDR3 sequence is CASSEALLRVGDTQYF. DNA of the CDR3: TGTGCCAGCAGTGAAGCGCTTTTACGGGTGGGAGATACGCAGTATTTT. V is TRBV6-1 and J is TRBJ2-3; D call uncertain. The CDR3 extends over 16 amino acids. CDR1 is MNHNS, CDR2 SASEGT, per germline. Trimming pared 0 bases from V and 5 bases from J, leaving 15 bases between.

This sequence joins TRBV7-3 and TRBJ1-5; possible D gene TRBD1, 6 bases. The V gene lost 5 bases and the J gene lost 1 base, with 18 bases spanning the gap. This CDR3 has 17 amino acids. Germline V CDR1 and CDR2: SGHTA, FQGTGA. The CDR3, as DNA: TGTGCCAGCAGCGCCTGGGCCACAGGGATAAGCAATCAGCCCCAGCATTTT. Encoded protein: CASSAWATGISNQPQHF.

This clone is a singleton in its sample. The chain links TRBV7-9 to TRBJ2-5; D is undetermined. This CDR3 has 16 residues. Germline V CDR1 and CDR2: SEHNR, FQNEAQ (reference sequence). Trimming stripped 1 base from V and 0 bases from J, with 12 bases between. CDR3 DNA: TGTGCCAGCAGCTTAGTGGGCCTCCCCCACCAAGAGACCCAGTACTTC. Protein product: CASSLVGLPHQETQYF.

DNA for the CDR3: TGTGCCAGTAGTATAGATCACTATGATACGCAGTATTTT. Protein product: CASSIDHYDTQYF. The chain combines TRBV19 with TRBJ2-3; D is ambiguous. Germline assignment: CDR1 LNHDA and CDR2 SQIVND (reference sequence). Trimming pared 0 bases from V and 6 bases from J, leaving 7 bases between. The CDR3 has 13 residues.

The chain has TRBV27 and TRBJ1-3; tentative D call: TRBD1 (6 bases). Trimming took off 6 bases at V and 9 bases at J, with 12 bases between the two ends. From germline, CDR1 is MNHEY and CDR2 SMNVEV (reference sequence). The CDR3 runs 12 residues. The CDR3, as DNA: TGTGCCAGCAGCCCGCTGACAGGCACCATATATTTT. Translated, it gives CASSPLTGTIYF.